This TCR beta chain is drawn from a study of beta chain features in type 1 diabetes. Study-level results: Shortening of TCRB CDR3s, moderate but significant, appeared in all four CD4+ subsets of Type 1 diabetes patients. Fewer insertions but more deletions were seen at VDJ junctions in type 1 diabetes patients. Shorter templates might be favored by PCR, equally in patients and controls.

Via CD45RO/CCR7/CD25/CD127/CD95/CD27, cells of the CD4+ naive, central memory, regulatory and stem cell-like memory subsets were sorted. The CDR3 sequence is 11 residues long. The germline V and J ends were trimmed by 3 bases and 7 bases, with 7 bases remaining between them. Germline V gene sequence: CDR1 GTSNPN, CDR2 SVGIG (reference sequence). cDNA synthesis used the whole RNA isolate, giving expressed TCRB sequences. The assay was immunoSEQ multiplex PCR, and TCRdb's table has in-frame clones only and misses some. The sample lists some 640,000 clones, about an eighth occurring once. This clone has a handful of counts. Its target is unknown.

The TCR sequence derives from a man between 18 and 29 years old with type 1 diabetes. The sample consisted of naive CD4+ T cells from blood. The chain employs TRBV30 and TRBJ2-1; D ambiguous. The CDR3 DNA reads TGTGCCTGGAGCCGTTGGAATGAGCAGTTCTTC. It specifies CAWSRWNEQFF.